This TCR beta chain derives from a study of siplizumab effects on memory and regulatory T cells. Germline assignment: CDR1 SGHTA and CDR2 FQGTGA. There are 14 residues in the CDR3. V dropped 5 bases and J dropped 1 base, with 11 bases sitting between them. Data came from immunoSEQ multiplex PCR; TCRdb stores just in-frame clones and leaves some out. The repertoire holds roughly 50,000 clones, with approximately 97% as singletons. This sequence originates from a human donor in good health. The V and J genes are TRBV7-3 and TRBJ1-1, with D maybe TRBD1 (5 bases). Input material: naive CD4+ T cells sorted from blood. The DNA for the CDR3 is TGTGCCAGCAGCCTTCGAGGGGCGAACACTGAAGCTTTCTTT. As protein: CASSLRGANTEAFF.